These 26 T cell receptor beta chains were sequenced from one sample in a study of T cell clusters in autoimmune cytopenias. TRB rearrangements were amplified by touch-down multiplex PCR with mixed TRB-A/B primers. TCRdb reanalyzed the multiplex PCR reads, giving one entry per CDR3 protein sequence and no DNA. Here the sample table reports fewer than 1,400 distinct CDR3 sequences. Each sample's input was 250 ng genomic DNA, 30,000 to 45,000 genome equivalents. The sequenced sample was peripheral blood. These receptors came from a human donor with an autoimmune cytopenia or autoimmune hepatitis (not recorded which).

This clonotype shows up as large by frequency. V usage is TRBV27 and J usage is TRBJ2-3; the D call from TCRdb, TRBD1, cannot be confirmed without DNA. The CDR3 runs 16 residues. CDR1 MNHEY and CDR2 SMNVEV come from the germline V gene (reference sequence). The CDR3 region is CASSPLTGWSTDTQYF.

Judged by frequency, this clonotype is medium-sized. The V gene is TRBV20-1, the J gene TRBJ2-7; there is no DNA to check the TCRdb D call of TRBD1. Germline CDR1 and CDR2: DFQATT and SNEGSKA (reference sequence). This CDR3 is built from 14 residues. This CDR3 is CSARGRRGDYEQYF.

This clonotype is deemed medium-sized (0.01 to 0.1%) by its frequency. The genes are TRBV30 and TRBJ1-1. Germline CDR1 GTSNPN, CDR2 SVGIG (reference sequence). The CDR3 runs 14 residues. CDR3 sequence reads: CAWSVPGGGSEAFF.

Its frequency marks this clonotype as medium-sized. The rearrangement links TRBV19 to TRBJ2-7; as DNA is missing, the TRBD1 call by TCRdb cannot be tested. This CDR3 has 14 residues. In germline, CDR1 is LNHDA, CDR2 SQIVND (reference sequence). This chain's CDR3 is CASSIGGVGYEQYF.

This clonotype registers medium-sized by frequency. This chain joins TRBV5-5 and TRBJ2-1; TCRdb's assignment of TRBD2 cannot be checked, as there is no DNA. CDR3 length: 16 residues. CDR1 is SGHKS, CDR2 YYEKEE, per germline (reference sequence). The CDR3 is CASSSGLAVSYNEQFF.

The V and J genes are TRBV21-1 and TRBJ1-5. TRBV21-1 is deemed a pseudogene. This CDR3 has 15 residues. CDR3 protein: CASSEKGRRDQPQHF.

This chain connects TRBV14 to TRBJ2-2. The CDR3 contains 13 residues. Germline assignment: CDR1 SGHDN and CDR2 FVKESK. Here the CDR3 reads CASSQEGTGELFF.

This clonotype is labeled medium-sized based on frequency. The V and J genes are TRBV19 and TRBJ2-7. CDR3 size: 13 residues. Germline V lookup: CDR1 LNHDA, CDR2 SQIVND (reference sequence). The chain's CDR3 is CASSTDSSYEQYF.

The CDR3 loop is CAISERGGAARGQYF. The chain couples TRBV12-3 or TRBV12-4 to TRBJ2-7; TCRdb reports TRBD2, a call that lacks DNA to check it against. The CDR3 is 15 amino acids.

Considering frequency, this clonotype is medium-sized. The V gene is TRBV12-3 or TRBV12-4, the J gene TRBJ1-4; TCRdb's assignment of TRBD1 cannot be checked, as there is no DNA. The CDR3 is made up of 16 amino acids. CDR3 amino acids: CASSFGTRQADEKLFF.

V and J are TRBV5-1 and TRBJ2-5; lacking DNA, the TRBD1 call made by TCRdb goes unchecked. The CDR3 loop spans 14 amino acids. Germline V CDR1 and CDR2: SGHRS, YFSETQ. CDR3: CASSPGTVEETQYF.

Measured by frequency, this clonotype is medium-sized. CDR3 sequence reads: CATSRDWAGADTEAFF. The V and J genes are TRBV15 and TRBJ1-1; checking the TCRdb D call of TRBD1 is not possible without DNA. The CDR3 extends over 16 amino acids. From germline, CDR1 is LNHNV and CDR2 YYDKDF (reference sequence).

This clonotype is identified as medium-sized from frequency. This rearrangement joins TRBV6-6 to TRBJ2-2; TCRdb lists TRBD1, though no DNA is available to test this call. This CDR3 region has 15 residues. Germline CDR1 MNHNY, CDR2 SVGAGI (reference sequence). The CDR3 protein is CASSSRTGNTGELFF.

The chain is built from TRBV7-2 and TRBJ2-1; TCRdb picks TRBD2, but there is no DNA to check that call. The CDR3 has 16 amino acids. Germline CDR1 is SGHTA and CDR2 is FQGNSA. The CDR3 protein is CASSLGSGIPTNEQFF.

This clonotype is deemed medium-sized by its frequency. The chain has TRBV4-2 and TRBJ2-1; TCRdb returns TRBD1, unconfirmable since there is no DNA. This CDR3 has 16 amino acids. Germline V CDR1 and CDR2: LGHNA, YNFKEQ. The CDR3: CASSPSPGRAYNEQFF.

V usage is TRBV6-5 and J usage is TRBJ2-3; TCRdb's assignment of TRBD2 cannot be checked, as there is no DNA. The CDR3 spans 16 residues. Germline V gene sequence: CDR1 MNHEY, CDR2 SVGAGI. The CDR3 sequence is CASSLWRDGGTDTQYF.

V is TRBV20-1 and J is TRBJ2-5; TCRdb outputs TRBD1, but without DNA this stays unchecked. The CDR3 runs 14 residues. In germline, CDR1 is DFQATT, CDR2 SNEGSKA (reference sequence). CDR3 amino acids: CSAIGQGVQETQYF.

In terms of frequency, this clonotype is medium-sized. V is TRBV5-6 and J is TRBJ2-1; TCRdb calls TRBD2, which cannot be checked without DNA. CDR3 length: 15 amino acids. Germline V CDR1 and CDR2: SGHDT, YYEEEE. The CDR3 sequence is CASSLGPGGPGEQFF.

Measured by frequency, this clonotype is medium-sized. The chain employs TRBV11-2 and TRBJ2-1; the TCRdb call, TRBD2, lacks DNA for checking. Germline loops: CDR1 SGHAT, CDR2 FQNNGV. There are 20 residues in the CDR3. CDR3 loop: CASSLGRLLIAGGDYNEQFF.

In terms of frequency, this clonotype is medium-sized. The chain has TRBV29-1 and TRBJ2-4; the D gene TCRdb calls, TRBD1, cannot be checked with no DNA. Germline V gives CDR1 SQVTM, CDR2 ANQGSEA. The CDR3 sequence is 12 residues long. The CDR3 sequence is CSVFGQGNIQYF.

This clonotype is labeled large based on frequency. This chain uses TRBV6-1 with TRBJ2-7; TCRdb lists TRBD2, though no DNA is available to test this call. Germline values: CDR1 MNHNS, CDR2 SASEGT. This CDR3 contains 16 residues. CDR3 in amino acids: CASSDSTGLKHYEQYF.

CDR3 sequence reads: CASSFRTTYYNEQFF. The chain is built from TRBV12-3 or TRBV12-4 and TRBJ2-1; TCRdb reports TRBD2, a call that lacks DNA to check it against. CDR3 length: 15 residues.

The CDR3 sequence: CASSPYEAGGRETQYF. The rearrangement joins TRBV18 to TRBJ2-5; lacking DNA, the TRBD2 call made by TCRdb goes unchecked. CDR3 length: 16 amino acids. Germline values: CDR1 KGHSH, CDR2 LQKENI.

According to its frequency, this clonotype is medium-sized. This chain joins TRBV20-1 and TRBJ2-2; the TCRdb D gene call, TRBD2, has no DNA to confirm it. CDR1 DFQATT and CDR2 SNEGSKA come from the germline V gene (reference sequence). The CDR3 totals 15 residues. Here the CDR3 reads CSATRTSRNTGELFF.

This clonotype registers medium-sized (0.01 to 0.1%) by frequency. The CDR3 region is CAWSVGQGWNQPQHF. The chain recombines TRBV30 with TRBJ1-5; TCRdb designates TRBD1, a call that cannot be tested without DNA. Germline assignment: CDR1 GTSNPN and CDR2 SVGIG (reference sequence). The CDR3 runs 15 residues.

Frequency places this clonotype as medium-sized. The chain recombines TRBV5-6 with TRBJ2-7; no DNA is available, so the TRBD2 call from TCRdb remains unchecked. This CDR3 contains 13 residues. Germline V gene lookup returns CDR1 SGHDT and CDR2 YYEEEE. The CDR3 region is CASLQGGGLEQYF. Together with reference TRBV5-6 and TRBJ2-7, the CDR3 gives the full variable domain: DAGVTQSPTHLIKTRGQQVTLRCSPKSGHDTVSWYQQALGQGPQFIFQYYEEEERQRGNFPDRFSGHQFPNYSSELNVNALLLGDSALYLCASLQGGGLEQYFGPGTRLTVT.